This T cell receptor (beta chain) was sequenced in a study of shared clonotypes between healthy human individuals. Study observations and caveats: Few donors limited the genetic and exposure-history diversity represented.

Profiled with immunoSEQ multiplex PCR; TCRdb holds only in-frame clones, not every one. This sample carries some 1.4 million clones, roughly 97% of them seen once, and the ten largest clones take approximately 1.1%. Germline loops: CDR1 SNHLY, CDR2 FYNNEI. The CDR3 spans 14 residues. The V segment lost 9 bases and the J segment 0 bases; nucleotides outside the gene matches: 8. For this clone: Antigen unknown.

V and J are TRBV2 and TRBJ2-7, with 7 bases aligning to TRBD1. Sequencing was done on a sample of naive CD4+ T cells sorted from blood. Sample subset: CD45RA+ positively selected. The TCR sequence derives from a man aged 25-40 years in good health. The CDR3 protein is CASQTGRPSYEQYF. CDR3 coding DNA: TGTGCCAGTCAGACAGGGCGGCCCTCCTACGAGCAGTACTTC.